This T cell receptor beta chain was profiled in a study of shared clonotypes between healthy human individuals. Only one count was recorded for this clone. The same CDR3 also results from other DNA sequences found in this sample. The length of the CDR3 is 15 residues. Trimming pared 4 bases from V and 1 base from J, leaving 13 bases between. Germline V gives CDR1 KGHSH, CDR2 LQKENI. The data were produced by immunoSEQ multiplex PCR, yet TCRdb's version contains in-frame clones alone and is incomplete. The data hold roughly 2.2 million clones, with 92% observed a single time. The chain carries TRBV18 and TRBJ1-1; D perhaps matches TRBD1 (6 bases). This TCR was sampled from a man between 18 and 29 years old in good health. Some clones in this sample may be carry-over from other donors' samples. The sequenced sample consisted of naive CD4+ T cells from PBMCs. The subset: CD45RA+ positively selected. The DNA for the CDR3 is TGTGCCAGCTCACGAGGGGGTACGGGGAACACTGAAGCTTTCTTT. It encodes CASSRGGTGNTEAFF.